This T cell receptor beta chain was identified during a study of spatial heterogeneity in lung cancer. In the study overall: In tumor regions, TCR transcript counts tracked strongly with a T cell module score from matched bulk RNA-seq. Raw sequencing reads included, on average, more than ten appearances of each unique TCR and UMI combination. The study, taken as a whole, reports: Tumor mutation count correlated with how many alpha and beta TCRs expanded intratumorally.

Indicated time point: sample taken at primary tumor resection. Material for sequencing was whole RNA from tumor, nontumor lung or frozen PBMC, left unsorted. Trimming stripped 0 bases from V and 2 bases from J, with 10 bases between. This CDR3 has 16 amino acids. Germline V gene sequence: CDR1 KGHSH, CDR2 LQKENI. All TCR cDNA molecules were individually tagged with a unique molecular identifier. One entry per CDR3 protein, called by TCRdb with MiXCR from the 5' RACE reads. This table has under 7,500 distinct CDR3 sequences, roughly a quarter appearing once. As to this clonotype: Its target is unknown.

This receptor was identified in a male donor with early-stage non-small cell lung cancer. The chain carries TRBV18 and TRBJ2-2, with no clear D. The sequences come from lung tumor tissue, collected at surgery. CDR3 nucleotides: TGTGCCAGCTCACCACCGCTCACAGTCAACACCGGGGAGCTGTTTTTT. Protein product: CASSPPLTVNTGELFF.